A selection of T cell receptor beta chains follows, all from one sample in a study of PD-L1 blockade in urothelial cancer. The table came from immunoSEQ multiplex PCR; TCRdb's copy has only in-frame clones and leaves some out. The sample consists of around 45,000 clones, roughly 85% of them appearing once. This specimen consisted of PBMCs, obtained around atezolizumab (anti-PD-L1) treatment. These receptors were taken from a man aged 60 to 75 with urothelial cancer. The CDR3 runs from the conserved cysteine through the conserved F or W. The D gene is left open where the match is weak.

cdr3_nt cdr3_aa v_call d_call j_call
TGTGCCAGCAGTGAAACGGGACTAGCTGGAAACACCATATATTTT CASSETGLAGNTIYF TRBV25-1 NA TRBJ1-3
TGCGCCAGCAGCCAAGATCGGGCAGGGGGTTCAAATGGCTACACCTTC CASSQDRAGGSNGYTF TRBV4-1 TRBD1 TRBJ1-2
TGTGCCAGCAGTGAGGGGGGACTAGCGGGATTAAAGTCCTACGAGCAGTACTTC CASSEGGLAGLKSYEQYF TRBV6-1 TRBD2 TRBJ2-7
TGTGCCTGGGACCAGGGGAGGGCTGGGGCCAACGTCCTGACTTTC CAWDQGRAGANVLTF TRBV30 NA TRBJ2-6
TGTGCTAGTGGTTTGGGACAGCTGAACACTGAAGCTTTCTTT CASGLGQLNTEAFF TRBV12-5 NA TRBJ1-1
TGTGCCACCGCCGGGGGTCCACGCCAGCCGAACACTGAAGCTTTCTTT CATAGGPRQPNTEAFF TRBV19 NA TRBJ1-1
TGTGCCAGCAGCCGCCAAACAGGGTTTGAGACCCAGTACTTC CASSRQTGFETQYF TRBV2 NA TRBJ2-5
TGTGCCAGCAGCTCAGACACGGGGGGGCCCTACAATGAGCAGTTCTTC CASSSDTGGPYNEQFF TRBV7-2 TRBD2 TRBJ2-1
TGTGCCAGCAGTGAGAGGACAGGGTATAGCAATCAGCCCCAGCATTTT CASSERTGYSNQPQHF TRBV6-1 TRBD1 TRBJ1-5
TGTGCCAGCAGCCCCGGAGGGGGACAGGCTAATGAAAAACTGTTTTTT CASSPGGGQANEKLFF TRBV5-4 TRBD1 TRBJ1-4
TGTGCCAGCAGCTTCCGGGGGTCCTACGAGCAGTACTTC CASSFRGSYEQYF TRBV5-4 NA TRBJ2-7
TGTGCCTGGAGTGTATTAGGACAGGGGTTCGAGCAGTACTTC CAWSVLGQGFEQYF TRBV30 TRBD1 TRBJ2-7
TGCGCCAGCAGCCAAGATCGGGGGGGCAGAGAGGGTGAAAAACTGTTTTTT CASSQDRGGREGEKLFF TRBV4-1 NA TRBJ1-4
TGTGCCAGCACCGGCGACGGGGGGGGTCGGTCGGGCGAGCAGTTCTTC CASTGDGGGRSGEQFF TRBV7-9 TRBD2 TRBJ2-1
TGCGCCAGCAGCCAAACACCAGGCAACAGGGAATCTGGAAACACCATATATTTT CASSQTPGNRESGNTIYF TRBV4-1 NA TRBJ1-3
TGTGCCAGCAGGGGGCAGTTGGGCGCTAACTCTGGGGCCAACGTCCTGACTTTC CASRGQLGANSGANVLTF TRBV2 NA TRBJ2-6
TGCACCAGCAGCCAAGTCCCACATTGGGTTGGGCGGGCTAACACTGAAGCTTTCTTT CTSSQVPHWVGRANTEAFF TRBV1 NA TRBJ1-1
TGTGCCAGCAGCACTTACAGGGAGAACTATGGCTACACCTTC CASSTYRENYGYTF TRBV9 NA TRBJ1-2